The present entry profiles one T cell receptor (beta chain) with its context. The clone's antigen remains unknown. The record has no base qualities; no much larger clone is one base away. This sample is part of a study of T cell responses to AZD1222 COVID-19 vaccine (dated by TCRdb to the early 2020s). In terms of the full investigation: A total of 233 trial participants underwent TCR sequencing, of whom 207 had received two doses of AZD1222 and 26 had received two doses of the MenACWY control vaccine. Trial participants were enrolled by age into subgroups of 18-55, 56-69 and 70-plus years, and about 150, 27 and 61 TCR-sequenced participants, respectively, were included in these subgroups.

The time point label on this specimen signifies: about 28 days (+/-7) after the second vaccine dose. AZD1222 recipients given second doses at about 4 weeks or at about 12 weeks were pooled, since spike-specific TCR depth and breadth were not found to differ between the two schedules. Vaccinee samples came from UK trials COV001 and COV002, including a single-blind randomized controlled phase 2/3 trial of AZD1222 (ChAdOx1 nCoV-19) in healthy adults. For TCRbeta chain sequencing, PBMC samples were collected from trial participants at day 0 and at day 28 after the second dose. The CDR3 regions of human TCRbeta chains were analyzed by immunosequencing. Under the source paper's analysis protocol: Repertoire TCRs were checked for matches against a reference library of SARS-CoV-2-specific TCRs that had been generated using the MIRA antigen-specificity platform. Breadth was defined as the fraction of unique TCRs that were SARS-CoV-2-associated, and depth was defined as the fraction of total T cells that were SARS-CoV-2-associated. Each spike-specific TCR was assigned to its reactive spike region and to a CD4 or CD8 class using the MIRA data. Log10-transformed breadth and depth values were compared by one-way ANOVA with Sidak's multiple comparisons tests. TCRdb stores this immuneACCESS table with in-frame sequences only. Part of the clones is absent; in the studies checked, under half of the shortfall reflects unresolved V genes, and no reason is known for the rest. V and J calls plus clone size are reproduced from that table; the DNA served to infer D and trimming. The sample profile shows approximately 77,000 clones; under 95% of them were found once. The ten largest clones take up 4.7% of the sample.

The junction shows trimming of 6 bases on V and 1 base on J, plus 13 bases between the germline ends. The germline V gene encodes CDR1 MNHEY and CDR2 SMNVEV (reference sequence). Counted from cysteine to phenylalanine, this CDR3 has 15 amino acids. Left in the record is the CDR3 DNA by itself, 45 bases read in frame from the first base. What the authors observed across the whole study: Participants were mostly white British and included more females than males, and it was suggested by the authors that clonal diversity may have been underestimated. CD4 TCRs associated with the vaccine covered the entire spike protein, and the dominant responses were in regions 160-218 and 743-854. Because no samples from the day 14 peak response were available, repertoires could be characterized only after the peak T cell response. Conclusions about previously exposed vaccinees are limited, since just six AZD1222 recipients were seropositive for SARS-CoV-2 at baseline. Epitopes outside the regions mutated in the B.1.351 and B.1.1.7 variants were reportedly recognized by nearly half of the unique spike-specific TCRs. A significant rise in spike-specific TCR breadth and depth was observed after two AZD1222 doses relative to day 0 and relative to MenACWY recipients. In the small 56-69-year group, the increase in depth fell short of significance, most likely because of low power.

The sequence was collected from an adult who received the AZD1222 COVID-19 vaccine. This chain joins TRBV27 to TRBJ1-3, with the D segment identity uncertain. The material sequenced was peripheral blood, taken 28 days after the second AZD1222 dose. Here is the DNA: TGTGCCAGCAGCCCCCGCCCCGCGTCTGGAAACACCATATATTTT. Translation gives CASSPRPASGNTIYF.